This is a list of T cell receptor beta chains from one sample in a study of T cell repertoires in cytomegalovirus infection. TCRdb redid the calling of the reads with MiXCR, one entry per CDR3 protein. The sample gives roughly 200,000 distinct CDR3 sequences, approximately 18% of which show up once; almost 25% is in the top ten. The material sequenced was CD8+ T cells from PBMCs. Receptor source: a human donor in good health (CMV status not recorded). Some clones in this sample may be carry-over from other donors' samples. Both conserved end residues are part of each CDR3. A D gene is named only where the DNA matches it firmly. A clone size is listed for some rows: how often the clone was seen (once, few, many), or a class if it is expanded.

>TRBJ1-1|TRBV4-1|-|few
CASSQHAVNTEAFF
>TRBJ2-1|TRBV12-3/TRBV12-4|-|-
CASSLGLLYNEQFF
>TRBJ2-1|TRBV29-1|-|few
CSVRSRGSYNEQFF
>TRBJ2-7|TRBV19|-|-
CASSIGLTRGDEQYF
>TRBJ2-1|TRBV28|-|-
CASRGGYNEQFF
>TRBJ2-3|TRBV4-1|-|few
CASSQDKGSTDTQYF
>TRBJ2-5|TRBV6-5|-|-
CDSSYGIRQQWTQYF
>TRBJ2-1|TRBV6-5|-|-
CASSLRGTPEGNEQFF
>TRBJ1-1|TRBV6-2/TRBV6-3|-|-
CASSYSSWPTNTEAFF
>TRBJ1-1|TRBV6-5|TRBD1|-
CASLYPQGGNTEAFF
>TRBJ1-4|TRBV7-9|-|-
CASSRGSEKLFF
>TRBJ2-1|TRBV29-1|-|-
CSVAGSTYNEQFF
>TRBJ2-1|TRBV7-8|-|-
CSSEVRGLEVEQFF
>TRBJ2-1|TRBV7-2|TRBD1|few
CASSTPGQGTYNEQFF
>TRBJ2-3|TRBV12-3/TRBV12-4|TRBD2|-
CASSLMAGGDTQYF
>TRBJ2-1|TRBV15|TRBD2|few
CATSRDWEGPAGAEEQFF
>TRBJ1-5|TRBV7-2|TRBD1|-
CASSSEAGGDQPQHF
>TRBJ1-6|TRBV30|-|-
CAWSELSSYNSPLHF
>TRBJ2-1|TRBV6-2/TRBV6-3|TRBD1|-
CASSPPGQRARNEQFF
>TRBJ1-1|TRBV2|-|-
CASSEYQGGLNTEAFF
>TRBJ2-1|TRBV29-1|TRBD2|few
CSVLGLAGGNEQFF
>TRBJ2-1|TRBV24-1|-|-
CATSEGPYSYNEQFF
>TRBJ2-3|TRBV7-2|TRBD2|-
CASSLGRPGLGNLTDTQYF
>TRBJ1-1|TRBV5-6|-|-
CASSLETEAFF
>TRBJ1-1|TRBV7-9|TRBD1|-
CASSPFAGGARTEAFF
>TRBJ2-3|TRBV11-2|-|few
CASRGGLAPDTQYF
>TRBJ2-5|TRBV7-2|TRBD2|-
CASSLSSGGDQTQYF
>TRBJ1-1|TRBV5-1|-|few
CASSLGHPGAEAFF